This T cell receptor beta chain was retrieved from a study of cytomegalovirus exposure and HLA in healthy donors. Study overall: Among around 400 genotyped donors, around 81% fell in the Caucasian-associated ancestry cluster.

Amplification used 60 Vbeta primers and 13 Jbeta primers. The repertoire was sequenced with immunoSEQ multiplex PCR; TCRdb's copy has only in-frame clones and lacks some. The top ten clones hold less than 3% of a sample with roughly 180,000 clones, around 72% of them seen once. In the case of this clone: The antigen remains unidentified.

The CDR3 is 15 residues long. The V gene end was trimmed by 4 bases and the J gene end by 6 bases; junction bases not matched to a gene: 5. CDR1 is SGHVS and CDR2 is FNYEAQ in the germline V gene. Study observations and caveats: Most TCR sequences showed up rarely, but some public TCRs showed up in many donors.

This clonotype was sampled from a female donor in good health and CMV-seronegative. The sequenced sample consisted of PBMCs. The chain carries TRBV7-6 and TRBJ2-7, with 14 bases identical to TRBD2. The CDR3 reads CASSSGGLAGGEQYF. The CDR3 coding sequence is TGTGCCAGCAGCTCAGGCGGACTAGCGGGAGGCGAGCAGTACTTC. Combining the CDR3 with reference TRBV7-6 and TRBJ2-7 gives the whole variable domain GAGVSQSPRYKVTKRGQDVALRCDPISGHVSLYWYRQALGQGPEFLTYFNYEAQQDKSGLPNDRFSAERPEGSISTLTIQRTEQRDSAMYRCASSSGGLAGGEQYFGPGTRLTVT.